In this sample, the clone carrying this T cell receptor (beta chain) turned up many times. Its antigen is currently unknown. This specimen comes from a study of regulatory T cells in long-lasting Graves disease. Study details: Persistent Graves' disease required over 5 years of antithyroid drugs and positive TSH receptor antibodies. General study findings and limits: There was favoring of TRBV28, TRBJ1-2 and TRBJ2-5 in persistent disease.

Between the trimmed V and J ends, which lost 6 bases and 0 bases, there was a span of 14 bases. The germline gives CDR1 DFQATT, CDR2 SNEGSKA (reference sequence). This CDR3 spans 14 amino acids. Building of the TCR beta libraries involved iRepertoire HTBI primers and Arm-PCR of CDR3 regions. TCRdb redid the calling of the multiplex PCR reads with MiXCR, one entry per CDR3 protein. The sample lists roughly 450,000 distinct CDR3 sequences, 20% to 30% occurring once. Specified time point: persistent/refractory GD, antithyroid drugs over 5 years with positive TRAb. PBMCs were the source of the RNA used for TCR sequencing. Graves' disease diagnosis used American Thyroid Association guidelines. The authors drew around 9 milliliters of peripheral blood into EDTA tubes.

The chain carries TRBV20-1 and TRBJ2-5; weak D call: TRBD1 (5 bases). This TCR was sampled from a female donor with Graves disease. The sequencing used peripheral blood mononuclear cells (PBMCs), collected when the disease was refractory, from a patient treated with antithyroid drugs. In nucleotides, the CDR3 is TGCAGTGCGCCGGACACTTGGTACCAAGAGACCCAGTACTTC. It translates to CSAPDTWYQETQYF.